The TCR beta chain described here comes from a study of early T cells in non-severe SARS-CoV-2 infection. V lost 5 bases, J lost 3 bases, and 14 bases lay in between. The CDR3 sequence is 14 residues long. Germline values: CDR1 MDHEN, CDR2 SYDVKM. TCRdb reprocessed the 5' RACE reads with MiXCR, giving one entry per CDR3 protein. The sample contains 85,000 to 100,000 distinct CDR3 sequences, approximately 10% of which appear only once. This clonotype has just a few counts. The material sequenced was whole blood. The source of this sequence is an adult who was a healthcare worker with PCR-confirmed SARS-CoV-2 infection or an uninfected control (not recorded which). This chain links TRBV28 with TRBJ2-7; D is possibly TRBD2 (5 bases). CDR3 nucleotide sequence: TGTGCCAGCAGTATCCCGGGGAGTGACTACGAGCAGTACTTC. Its translation: CASSIPGSDYEQYF.